The source of this T cell receptor beta chain is a study of low-dose radiotherapy and immunotherapy resistance in tumors (dated by TCRdb to between 2021 and 2024). In terms of the full investigation: Patients in Cohort 1 were given 0.5 Gy per fraction every 2 weeks, and the prescribed total PTV dose was 6.5 Gy. Intravenous cyclophosphamide at 200 mg/m2 was administered every two weeks, one day ahead of each radiation and immunotherapy administration. In Cohort 2, 1 Gy per fraction was delivered every two weeks, for a total of 13 Gy over 26 weeks. Patients took aspirin 300 mg orally once daily for four cycles, starting on cycle 1 day 1. Eight patients were included in the translational analysis: three from the first dose cohort and the first five from the second dose cohort. Patients were given nivolumab as a 240 mg flat dose every two weeks and ipilimumab at 1 mg/kg every six weeks, with both drugs delivered intravenously. The trial did not randomize participants into treatment groups.

Taken with the paper, the label for time point translates to: after trial treatment. Interpreted using the paper, the treatment or condition label stands for: LDRT plus nivolumab, ipilimumab, low-dose cyclophosphamide and aspirin (RACIN trial). Donors were enrolled in RACIN, a single-arm phase I dose-escalation trial combining nivolumab, ipilimumab, aspirin, low-dose cyclophosphamide and low-dose radiotherapy. To be eligible, a patient needed to have an advanced solid tumor that was TIL-negative. Of note for this clonotype: Its antigen is unknown. It may be a read error: a sequence one base away is much more abundant.

The instrument was an Illumina HiSeq 2500. To make first-strand cDNA, Superscript III was used along with a set of TRAV- and TRBV-specific primers so that both the TCRalpha and TCRbeta chains were covered. A roughly 19-cycle PCR with Phusion amplified the TCRs, pairing a constant-region primer with the adapter that was attached to the V primers. Isolated mRNA was amplified with the MessageAmp II aRNA Amplification Kit, using a roughly 16-hour in vitro transcription at 37°C. The Dynabeads mRNA DIRECT Purification Kit was used to isolate mRNA for TCR sequencing. Indexed Illumina adapters were added in a second Phusion PCR of 20 to 25 cycles, and the PCR products were purified with AMPure XP beads. In the paper's pipeline: Using custom Perl scripts, TCR sequences that encoded the same protein were pooled, out-of-frame sequences were dropped, and the abundance of each clonotype was calculated. The analysis excluded TCR sequences that were supported by just one read. Repertoire metrics included Shannon entropy, Gini index, clonality, richness, and frequency of TCRs shared between repertoires. TCRdb took the public reads, trimmed them with fastp at Q25, ran MiXCR for clone calling and kept in-frame beta chains. Under each unique CDR3 protein, matching rows form one entry showing the most common genes and DNA. TCRdb, not the authors, supplied the V and J calls. Recorded for this sample are more than 70,000 distinct CDR3 sequences; more than 20% of them occurred a single time. The ten largest clones represent around 13% of the sample.

This TCR was sampled from a female donor with ovarian cancer. The source was PBMCs, collected after low-dose radiotherapy plus immunotherapy.

The sequence in DNA is TGTGTCAGCAGCAACGGCGTGGGACCCAACTATGGCTACACCTTC. Translated, it gives CVSSNGVGPNYGYTF. The sequence joins TRBV13 to TRBJ1-2; TRBD1 is possibly the D segment (5 matching bases). The CDR3 sequence holds 15 residues, the cysteine and phenylalanine included. Only CDR3 DNA remains: 45 bases, in frame from the first base. CDR1 and CDR2 are read off the germline V gene (reference sequence) as PRHDT and FYEKMQ.